This entry features one T cell receptor (beta chain) sequence. TCRdb re-called the reads through MiXCR, storing one row per CDR3 protein. The sample has more than 650,000 distinct CDR3 sequences; approximately 40% are singletons. This CDR3 is 14 amino acids long. The V gene end was trimmed by 5 bases and the J gene end by 2 bases; junction bases not matched to a gene: 4. Germline V gives CDR1 ENHRY, CDR2 SYGVKD. The sample comes from a study of T cell repertoires in cytomegalovirus infection. The rearrangement links TRBV10-3 to TRBJ2-3; 7 bases are a match to TRBD1. The receptor comes from a human donor in good health (CMV status not recorded). Some clones in this sample may be carry-over from other donors' samples. The sequenced sample was PBMCs. CDR3 nucleotides: TGTGCCATCAGTCGAGACAGGGACACAGATACGCAGTATTTT. It translates to CAISRDRDTDTQYF.